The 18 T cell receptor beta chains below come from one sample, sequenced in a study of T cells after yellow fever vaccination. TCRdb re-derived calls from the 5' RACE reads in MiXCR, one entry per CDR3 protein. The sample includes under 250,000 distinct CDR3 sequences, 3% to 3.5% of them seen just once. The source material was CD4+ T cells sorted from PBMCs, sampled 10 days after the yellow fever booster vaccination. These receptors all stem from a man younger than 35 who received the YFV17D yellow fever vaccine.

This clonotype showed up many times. The CDR3 protein is CASIDTGYSSYEQYV. CDR3 nucleotide sequence: TGTGCCAGCATCGACACAGGGTATAGCTCCTACGAGCAGTACGTC. The V gene is TRBV21-1, the J gene TRBJ2-7; the table's D call TRBD1 went unverified against the DNA. TRBV21-1 is a listed pseudogene. This CDR3 spans 15 amino acids.

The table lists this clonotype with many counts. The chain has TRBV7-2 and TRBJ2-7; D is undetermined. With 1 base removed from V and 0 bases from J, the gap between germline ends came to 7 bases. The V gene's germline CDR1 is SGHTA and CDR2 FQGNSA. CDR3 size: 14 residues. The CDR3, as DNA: TGTGCCAGCAGCTTAGTCGGCAGCTCCTACGAGCAGTACTTC. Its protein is CASSLVGSSYEQYF.

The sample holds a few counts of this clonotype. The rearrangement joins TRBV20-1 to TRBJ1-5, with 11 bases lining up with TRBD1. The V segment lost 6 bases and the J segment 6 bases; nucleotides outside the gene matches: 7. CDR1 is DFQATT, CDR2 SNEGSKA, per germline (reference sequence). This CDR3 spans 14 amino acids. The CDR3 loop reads CSAKTDRGLQPQHF. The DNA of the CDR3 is TGCAGTGCAAAAACGGACAGGGGGCTTCAGCCCCAGCATTTT.

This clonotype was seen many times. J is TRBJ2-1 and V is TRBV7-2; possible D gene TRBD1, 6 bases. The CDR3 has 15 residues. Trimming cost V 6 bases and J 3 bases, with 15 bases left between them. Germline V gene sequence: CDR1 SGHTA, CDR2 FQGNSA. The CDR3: CASRGAGTNYNEQFF. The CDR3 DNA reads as TGTGCCAGCAGAGGGGCCGGGACAAACTACAATGAGCAGTTCTTC.

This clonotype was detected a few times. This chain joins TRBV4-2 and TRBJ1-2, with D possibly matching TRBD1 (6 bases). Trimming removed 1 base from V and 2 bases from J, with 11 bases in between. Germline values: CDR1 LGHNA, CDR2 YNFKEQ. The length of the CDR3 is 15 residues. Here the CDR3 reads CASSQGAGQNYGYTF. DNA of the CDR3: TGTGCCAGCAGCCAAGGCGCTGGACAGAACTATGGCTACACCTTC.

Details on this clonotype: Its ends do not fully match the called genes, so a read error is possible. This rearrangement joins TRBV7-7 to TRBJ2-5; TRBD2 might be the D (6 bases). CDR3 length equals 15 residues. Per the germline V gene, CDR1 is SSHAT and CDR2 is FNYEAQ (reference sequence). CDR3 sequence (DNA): TGTGCTAGCAGCTTAGGACCCGGACTACGGGAGACCCAGTACTTC. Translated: CASSLGPGLRETQYF.

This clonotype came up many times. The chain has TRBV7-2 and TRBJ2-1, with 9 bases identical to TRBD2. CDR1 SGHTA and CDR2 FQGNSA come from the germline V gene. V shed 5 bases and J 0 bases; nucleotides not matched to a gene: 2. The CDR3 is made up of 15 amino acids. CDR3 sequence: CASSLSGSSYNEQFF. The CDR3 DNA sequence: TGTGCCAGCAGCCTTAGCGGGAGCTCCTACAATGAGCAGTTCTTC.

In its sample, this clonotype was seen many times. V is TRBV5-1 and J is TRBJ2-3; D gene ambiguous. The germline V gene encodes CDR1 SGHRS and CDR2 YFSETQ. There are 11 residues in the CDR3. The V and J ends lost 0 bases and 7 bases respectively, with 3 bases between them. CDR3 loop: CASSLAYTQYF. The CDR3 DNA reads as TGCGCCAGCAGCTTGGCCTATACGCAGTATTTT.

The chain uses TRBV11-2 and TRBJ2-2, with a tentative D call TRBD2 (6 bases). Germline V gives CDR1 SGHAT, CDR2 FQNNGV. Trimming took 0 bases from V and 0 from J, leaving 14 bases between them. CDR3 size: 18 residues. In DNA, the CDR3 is TGTGCCAGCAGCTTAGAGGATTCGGGAGCCGCGAACACCGGGGAGCTGTTTTTT. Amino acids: CASSLEDSGAANTGELFF.

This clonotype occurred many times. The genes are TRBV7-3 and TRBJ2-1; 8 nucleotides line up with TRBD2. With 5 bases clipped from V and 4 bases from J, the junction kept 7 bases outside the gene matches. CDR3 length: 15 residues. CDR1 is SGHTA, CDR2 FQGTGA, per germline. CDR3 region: CASSPAGGRYNEQFF. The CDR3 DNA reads TGTGCCAGCAGCCCTGCGGGGGGTCGATACAATGAGCAGTTCTTC.

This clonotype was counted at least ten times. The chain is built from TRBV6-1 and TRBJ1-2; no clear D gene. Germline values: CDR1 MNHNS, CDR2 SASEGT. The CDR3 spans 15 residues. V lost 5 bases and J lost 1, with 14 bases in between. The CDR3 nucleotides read TGTGCCAGCAGTACACTCGGCAGAAGTAACTATGGCTACACCTTC. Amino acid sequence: CASSTLGRSNYGYTF.

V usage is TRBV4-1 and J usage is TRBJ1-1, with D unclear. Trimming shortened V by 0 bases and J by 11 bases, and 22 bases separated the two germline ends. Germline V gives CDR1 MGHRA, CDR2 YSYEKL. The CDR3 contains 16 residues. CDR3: CASSQDMEQHSFGAFF. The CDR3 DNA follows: TGCGCCAGCAGCCAAGATATGGAACAGCACAGTTTCGGGGCTTTCTTT.

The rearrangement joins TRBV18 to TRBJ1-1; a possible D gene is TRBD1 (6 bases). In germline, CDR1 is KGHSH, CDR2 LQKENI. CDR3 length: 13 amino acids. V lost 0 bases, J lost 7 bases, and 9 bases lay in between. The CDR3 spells CASSPPADSEAFF. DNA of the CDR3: TGTGCCAGCTCACCACCGGCGGACAGTGAAGCTTTCTTT.

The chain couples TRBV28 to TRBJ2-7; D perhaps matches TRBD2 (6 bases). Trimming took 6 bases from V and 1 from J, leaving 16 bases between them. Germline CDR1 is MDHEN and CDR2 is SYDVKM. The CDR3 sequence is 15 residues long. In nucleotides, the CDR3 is TGTGCCAGCAGAGGGACTGGACAAGCATCCTACGAGCAGTACGTC. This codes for CASRGTGQASYEQYV.

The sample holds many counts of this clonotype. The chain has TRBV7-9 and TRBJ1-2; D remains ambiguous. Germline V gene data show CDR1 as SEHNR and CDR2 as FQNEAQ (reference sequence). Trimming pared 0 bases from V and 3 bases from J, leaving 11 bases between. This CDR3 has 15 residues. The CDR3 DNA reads TGTGCCAGCAGCTTAGCGGTCGGCTCCTACTATGGCTACACCTTC. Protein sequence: CASSLAVGSYYGYTF.

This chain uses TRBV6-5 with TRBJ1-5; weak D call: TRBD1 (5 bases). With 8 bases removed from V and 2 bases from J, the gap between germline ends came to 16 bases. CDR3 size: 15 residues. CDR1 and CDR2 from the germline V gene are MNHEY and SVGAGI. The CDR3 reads CASGPGRWGNQPQHF. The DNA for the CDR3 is TGTGCCAGCGGTCCGGGGCGGTGGGGCAATCAGCCCCAGCATTTT.

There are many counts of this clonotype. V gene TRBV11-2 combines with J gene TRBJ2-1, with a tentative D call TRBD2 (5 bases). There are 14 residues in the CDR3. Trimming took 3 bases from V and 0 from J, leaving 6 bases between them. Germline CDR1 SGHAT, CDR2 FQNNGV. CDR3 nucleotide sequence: TGTGCCAGCAGCTTGGGGAGCTCCTACAATGAGCAGTTCTTC. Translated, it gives CASSLGSSYNEQFF.

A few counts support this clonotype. As DNA, the CDR3 is TGCGCCAGCAGCCAGTCGCGGGACAGTCAAAAGAATTACGAGCAGTACTTC. Its translation: CASSQSRDSQKNYEQYF. The chain uses TRBV5-1 and TRBJ2-7; a possible D gene is TRBD1 (7 bases). The V and J ends lost 4 bases and 4 bases respectively, with 24 bases between them. The CDR3 length is 17 residues. Germline V gene lookup returns CDR1 SGHRS and CDR2 YFSETQ.